This T cell receptor beta chain was obtained from a study of blood T cell repertoires in COVID-19. About the research overall: Acute-phase and convalescent COVID-19 samples originated in the United States, Italy and Spain. Nucleic acid was either cDNA or gDNA, and it came from T cells, B-cell-depleted T cells, or PBMCs.

V lost 6 bases to trimming and J lost 3 bases, with 20 bases between them. Germline assignment: CDR1 MDHEN and CDR2 SYDVKM. The CDR3 length is 16 residues. In the original analysis: Scientists estimated how many nucleated cells there were by amplifying reference gene primers. This table comes from immunoSEQ multiplex PCR, and its TCRdb copy is limited to in-frame clones, with some not included. D and trimming were read from the DNA, whereas the V and J calls and clone size are those reported in that table. The sample records fewer than 300,000 clones, around 87% being singletons. This clone was recorded only once.

The source material was peripheral blood. The chain joins TRBV28 to TRBJ1-1, with a possible D match to TRBD1 (5 bases). The sequence came from a woman aged 45-59 years with acute or convalescent COVID-19. The CDR3 region is CASSSPTGLGYTEAFF. In DNA, the CDR3 is TGTGCCAGCAGCTCCCCCACAGGATTGGGGTACACTGAAGCTTTCTTT.